Reported below is one T cell receptor beta chain. Its cognate antigen is unknown. The germline V gene has CDR1 MNHNY and CDR2 SVGAGI (reference sequence). The germline V and J ends were trimmed by 5 bases and 4 bases, with 9 bases remaining between them. CDR3 size: 13 residues. This sample was taken from a study of T-cell reconstitution after alpha-beta-depleted transplantation in children. Study-wide findings and caveats: Once a year had passed after transplant, T-cell counts and diversity came mostly from newly produced T cells.

Unique molecular identifiers tagged the TCRbeta library. MiXCR, run by TCRdb on the PCR reads, gives a single entry per CDR3 protein. The sample consists of fewer than 750,000 distinct CDR3 sequences, 25% to 30% of them appearing once. The TCR sequence derives from a boy less than two years old with Wiskott-Aldrich syndrome, due to receive a stem cell transplant. The V and J genes are TRBV6-6 and TRBJ1-5; D possibly corresponds to TRBD1 (5 bases). This sample comprised PBMCs, obtained before TCRalphabeta/CD19-depleted stem cell transplant. For the CDR3, the DNA is TGTGCCAGCAGTCAGACAGAGAATCAGCCCCAGCATTTT. Translation gives CASSQTENQPQHF.